This T cell receptor beta chain was found in a study of response to subunit inactivated influenza vaccine. Findings of the study overall: It was suggested by the authors that few new T cells are recruited by each seasonal influenza vaccination.

TCRdb re-called the RT-PCR reads with MiXCR, one entry per CDR3 protein. Counted here are over 650,000 distinct CDR3 sequences, less than 20% occurring once; the ten biggest clones make up about a tenth. This clonotype was counted only a few times. Its target is unknown. V lost 0 bases to trimming and J lost 0 bases, with 6 bases between them. Germline CDR1 MNHEY, CDR2 SVGEGT. The CDR3 is made up of 16 amino acids. The rearrangement links TRBV6-2 or TRBV6-3 to TRBJ1-6, with D possibly TRBD1 on 6 matching bases. The sequence was collected from a man over 45 who received an inactivated influenza vaccine. The sequenced sample was PBMCs from blood, obtained 5 days after vaccination. The CDR3: CASSYSDSSYNSPLHF. The CDR3 nucleotides read TGTGCCAGCAGTTACTCGGACAGCTCCTATAATTCACCCCTCCACTTT.